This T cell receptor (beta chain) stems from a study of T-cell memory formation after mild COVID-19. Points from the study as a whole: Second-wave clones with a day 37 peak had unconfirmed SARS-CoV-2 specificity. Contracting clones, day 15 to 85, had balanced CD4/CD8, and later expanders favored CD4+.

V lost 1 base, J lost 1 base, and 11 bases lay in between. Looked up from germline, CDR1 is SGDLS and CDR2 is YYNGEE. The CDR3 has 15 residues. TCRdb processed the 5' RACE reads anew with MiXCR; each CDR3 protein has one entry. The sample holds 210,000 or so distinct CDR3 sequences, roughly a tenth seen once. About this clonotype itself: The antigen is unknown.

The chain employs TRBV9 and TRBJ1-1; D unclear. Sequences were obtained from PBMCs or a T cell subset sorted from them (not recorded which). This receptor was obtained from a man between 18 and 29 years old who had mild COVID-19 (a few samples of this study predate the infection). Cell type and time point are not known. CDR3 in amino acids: CASSVWPGSNTEAFF. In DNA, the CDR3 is TGTGCCAGCAGCGTATGGCCTGGGTCGAACACTGAAGCTTTCTTT.